This T cell receptor (beta chain) was retrieved from a study of OX40 agonist ivuxolimab in advanced cancers. As for the study more broadly: The costimulatory receptor OX40 (CD134) was targeted by ivuxolimab, a fully human IgG2 agonistic monoclonal antibody. In the dose-escalation cohort, 82.7% of patients were male, and the mean age was approximately 64 years, with a range of 23 to 79. Of the roughly 54 patients in dose escalation, about 19 had hepatocellular carcinoma, some 15 had melanoma, 9 had renal cell carcinoma and 9 had head and neck cancer. Intravenous ivuxolimab was administered to patients every 2 weeks at six dose levels: 0.01, 0.1, 0.3, 1.5, 3 and 10 mg/kg. The paper describes the monotherapy dose-escalation part (N of about 57 patients) of the phase I trial of ivuxolimab. Partial responses occurred in three dose-escalation patients, of whom one had hepatocellular carcinoma and two had cutaneous melanoma. Prior anti-PD-1, anti-PD-L1 or anti-CTLA-4 therapy was permitted, and checkpoint inhibitors had been received by roughly 42% of dose-escalation patients. The point of sequencing TCRbeta in the periphery was to test whether ivuxolimab changed TCR sequence diversity and drove clonal T-cell expansion. Overall results and qualifications from the work: The antigen specificity of the peripheral T cells that underwent clonal expansion was not determined. Clonal expansion of both CD4+ and CD8+ blood T cells was observed from baseline to week 6 at doses 0.1 to 3.0 mg/kg. In the 0.1-3.0 mg/kg groups, partial responders were among the patients with the lowest normalized peripheral clonal expansion, particularly in CD8+ T cells. After ivuxolimab, expanded clones were on average more numerous among CD8+ T cells than among CD4+ T cells. Low levels of normalized T-cell clonal expansion were also seen in some patients who did not respond.

As for this clone: The target of this receptor is not known. Base quality data are lacking; no much larger clone is found one base away.

The trial excluded patients who had a history of autoimmune disease or were on systemic immunosuppression. Peripheral blood for TCR sequencing was drawn from every dose cohort at baseline, at cycle 4 day 1 and at cycle 7 day 1. The samples were taken from a phase I, first-in-human, multicenter, open-label dose-escalation trial of ivuxolimab. Adults with locally advanced or metastatic melanoma, renal cell carcinoma, hepatocellular carcinoma or head and neck squamous cell carcinoma were enrolled in the trial. Before TCR sequencing, CD4+ T cells and CD8+ T cells were sorted from peripheral blood as separate populations. Genomic DNA was extracted from sorted cells for sequencing of the TCRbeta CDR3 region. The immunoSEQ Assay was used to sequence the TCRbeta CDR3 regions. What TCRdb holds here is the immuneACCESS table cut down to in-frame rearrangements. Part of the clones is not present; checked against another copy, under half of the missing clones reflect an unresolved V gene, and the others are unexplained. In this sample the table shows 19,000 or so clones, about nine tenths of which occur a single time. 15% to 20% of the sample comes from the top ten.

This TCR was sampled from an adult with an advanced solid tumor such as melanoma, head and neck, liver or kidney cancer. Here the sequenced sample was CD4+ or CD8+ T cells sorted from blood, taken in a trial of the OX40 agonist ivuxolimab.

Read as DNA, the sequence is TGTGCCAGCAGCTTTGGGGGGGCAACTAATGAAAAACTGTTTTTT. Its protein reads: CASSFGGATNEKLFF. The chain is made from TRBV4-2 and TRBJ1-4, with TRBD1 perhaps the D gene, on 5 matching bases. Based on the germline V gene, the CDR1 and CDR2 sequences are LGHNA and YNFKEQ. The CDR3 covers 15 residues, taking in both the cysteine and the phenylalanine. Only CDR3 DNA remains: 45 bases, in frame from the first base. Deletion took 5 bases off V and 0 bases off J, with a span of 10 bases between the germline ends.